The rows below give T cell receptor beta chains drawn from one sample of a study of T cells after yellow fever vaccination. TCRdb recomputed calls from the 5' RACE reads with MiXCR, one row per CDR3 protein. The sample shows 450,000 to 650,000 distinct CDR3 sequences, 13% of them seen only once. Sequenced here: PBMCs, sampled on the day of the yellow fever booster vaccination. The receptors originated from a man between 25 and 39 years old who received the YFV17D yellow fever vaccine. Both conserved end residues are part of each CDR3. Each record gives: D gene, CDR3 length, V gene, J gene, CDR3 protein. The D gene is left open where the match is weak.

D: TRBD1
length: 14
V: TRBV5-6
J: TRBJ2-5
CDR3: CASSPWTGEETQYF

D: TRBD2
length: 16
V: TRBV4-2
J: TRBJ2-7
CDR3: CASSPLALTSAYEQYF

D: -
length: 15
V: TRBV11-2
J: TRBJ2-7
CDR3: CASSLGRPSSYEQYF

D: TRBD1
length: 13
V: TRBV20-1
J: TRBJ1-4
CDR3: CSGQGAREEKLFF

D: -
length: 15
V: TRBV28
J: TRBJ1-2
CDR3: CASSIGPRSGSHYTF

D: -
length: 16
V: TRBV20-1
J: TRBJ2-1
CDR3: CSASRRDRSSYNEQFF

D: -
length: 14
V: TRBV7-9
J: TRBJ2-7
CDR3: CASSLESFSYEQYF

D: -
length: 13
V: TRBV12-3/TRBV12-4
J: TRBJ2-1
CDR3: CASSRDPNNEQFF

D: -
length: 16
V: TRBV14
J: TRBJ2-5
CDR3: CASSQRSYRYQETQYF

D: TRBD1
length: 15
V: TRBV5-5
J: TRBJ2-2
CDR3: CASSLRDSILRELFF

D: -
length: 17
V: TRBV7-8
J: TRBJ2-2
CDR3: CASSLAGTSMNTGELFF

D: TRBD2
length: 14
V: TRBV5-6
J: TRBJ2-7
CDR3: CASSLLAGRREQYF

D: TRBD2
length: 13
V: TRBV6-6
J: TRBJ2-7
CDR3: CASSYETGTSVDF

D: -
length: 13
V: TRBV7-2
J: TRBJ2-1
CDR3: CASRSGRVMEQFF

D: -
length: 16
V: TRBV5-1
J: TRBJ2-2
CDR3: CASSLDRVEYTGELFF

D: -
length: 14
V: TRBV27
J: TRBJ2-1
CDR3: CASSLGHSPSEQFF